A selection of T cell receptor beta chains follows, all from one sample in a study of T cell responses to AZD1222 COVID-19 vaccine. TCRdb's table, derived via immunoSEQ multiplex PCR, lists solely in-frame clones and lacks some. Of around 89,000 clones listed, about nine tenths are singletons. Sequenced material: peripheral blood, taken on day 0 of AZD1222 vaccination. These receptors were collected from an adult in good health. The CDR3 runs from the conserved cysteine through the conserved F or W. Each record gives: J gene, V gene, clone size, D gene, CDR3 DNA, CDR3 protein. The D gene is left open where the match is weak. Size is stated for part of the rows, as once, few or many counts, or as a class when the clone is expanded.

j_call: TRBJ2-2
v_call: TRBV19
clone_size: NA
d_call: NA
cdr3_nt: TGTGCCGTTCAGGGAGCGAACACCGGGGAGCTGTTTTTT
cdr3_aa: CAVQGANTGELFF

j_call: TRBJ2-1
v_call: TRBV28
clone_size: NA
d_call: NA
cdr3_nt: TGTGCCAGCAGATCTTCCGACAGCGGAAAAAGCTCCTACAATGAGCAGTTCTTC
cdr3_aa: CASRSSDSGKSSYNEQFF

j_call: TRBJ2-7
v_call: TRBV6-6
clone_size: NA
d_call: NA
cdr3_nt: TGTGCCAGCAGCGTAGGGCCGGGGGTCGCTTACGAGCAGTACTTC
cdr3_aa: CASSVGPGVAYEQYF

j_call: TRBJ1-2
v_call: TRBV2
clone_size: NA
d_call: NA
cdr3_nt: TGTGCCAGCAGTGACCAGGCGGGGGTTTGGCGTGGCTACACCTTC
cdr3_aa: CASSDQAGVWRGYTF

j_call: TRBJ2-5
v_call: TRBV5-1
clone_size: NA
d_call: TRBD2
cdr3_nt: TGCGCCAGCAGCCGTAGCCAAGGACTAGCGGGGGAGACCCAGTACTTC
cdr3_aa: CASSRSQGLAGETQYF

j_call: TRBJ1-2
v_call: TRBV5-4
clone_size: NA
d_call: NA
cdr3_nt: TGTGCCAGCAGCCCTGATAACTATGGCTACACCTTC
cdr3_aa: CASSPDNYGYTF

j_call: TRBJ1-1
v_call: TRBV10-1
clone_size: NA
d_call: NA
cdr3_nt: TGCGCCAGCAGCTCCTCTGGGGAGGACACTGAAGCTTTCTTT
cdr3_aa: CASSSSGEDTEAFF

j_call: TRBJ1-5
v_call: TRBV7-2
clone_size: NA
d_call: NA
cdr3_nt: TGTGCCAGCAGCTTAGCGTTAGGGGAGGATCAGCCCCAGCATTTT
cdr3_aa: CASSLALGEDQPQHF

j_call: TRBJ1-4
v_call: TRBV25-1
clone_size: NA
d_call: TRBD1
cdr3_nt: TGTGCCAGCAGTGCAGGGACAGGGAGGTATGAAAAACTGTTTTTT
cdr3_aa: CASSAGTGRYEKLFF

j_call: TRBJ1-5
v_call: TRBV12-5
clone_size: NA
d_call: NA
cdr3_nt: TGTGCTAGTGGTAAGGGGGACATTACGAGCAATCAGCCCCAGCATTTT
cdr3_aa: CASGKGDITSNQPQHF

j_call: TRBJ2-2
v_call: TRBV7-6
clone_size: once
d_call: NA
cdr3_nt: TGTGCCAGCAGCCCAGTGGGGGGTTTTCAAGGGGGCACCGGGGAGCTGTTTTTT
cdr3_aa: CASSPVGGFQGGTGELFF

j_call: TRBJ2-3
v_call: TRBV29-1
clone_size: NA
d_call: NA
cdr3_nt: TGCAGCGTCGAGCTAGCGCCCGCCGGAGATACGCAGTATTTT
cdr3_aa: CSVELAPAGDTQYF

j_call: TRBJ2-7
v_call: TRBV6-5
clone_size: NA
d_call: NA
cdr3_nt: TGTGCCAGCAGTTATGGCAGGGTCCCATACGAGCAGTACTTC
cdr3_aa: CASSYGRVPYEQYF

j_call: TRBJ2-1
v_call: TRBV3-1/TRBV3-2
clone_size: once
d_call: TRBD2
cdr3_nt: TGTGCCAGCAGCCAAGAGGGTAGCGGGAGTCACAATGAGCAGTTCTTC
cdr3_aa: CASSQEGSGSHNEQFF

j_call: TRBJ2-1
v_call: TRBV30
clone_size: once
d_call: NA
cdr3_nt: TGTGCCTGGAGTCGGGGTGGAGGGGCTGAGCAGTTCTTC
cdr3_aa: CAWSRGGGAEQFF

j_call: TRBJ2-1
v_call: TRBV28
clone_size: NA
d_call: NA
cdr3_nt: TGTGCCAGCAGTTTATACGGGGGAGTACATCAGTTCTTC
cdr3_aa: CASSLYGGVHQFF

j_call: TRBJ1-4
v_call: TRBV3-1/TRBV3-2
clone_size: NA
d_call: TRBD1
cdr3_nt: TGTGCCAGCAGCCAGCGGGACAGGGGTAATGAAAAACTGTTTTTT
cdr3_aa: CASSQRDRGNEKLFF

j_call: TRBJ2-7
v_call: TRBV30
clone_size: NA
d_call: NA
cdr3_nt: TGTGCCTGGAGTGTATCAGGGGCGGGCGAGCAGTACTTC
cdr3_aa: CAWSVSGAGEQYF

j_call: TRBJ1-2
v_call: TRBV29-1
clone_size: medium-sized
d_call: TRBD1
cdr3_nt: TGCAGCGTTGACGGGACGAACAGGGGGGATGGCTACACCTTC
cdr3_aa: CSVDGTNRGDGYTF

j_call: TRBJ1-5
v_call: TRBV6-5
clone_size: NA
d_call: NA
cdr3_nt: TGTGCCAGCAGCCCCGGGGTAGGGGATCAGCCCCAGCATTTT
cdr3_aa: CASSPGVGDQPQHF

j_call: TRBJ1-1
v_call: TRBV11-2
clone_size: NA
d_call: TRBD1
cdr3_nt: TGTGCCAGCAGCTTATTAATCGGGACAGGTGACACTGAAGCTTTCTTT
cdr3_aa: CASSLLIGTGDTEAFF

j_call: TRBJ2-7
v_call: TRBV3-1/TRBV3-2
clone_size: NA
d_call: NA
cdr3_nt: TGTGCCAGCAGCCAAGAGGCGAGTTCTGGGATGTCGTCCTACGAGCAGTACTTC
cdr3_aa: CASSQEASSGMSSYEQYF

j_call: TRBJ2-7
v_call: TRBV3-1/TRBV3-2
clone_size: NA
d_call: TRBD2
cdr3_nt: TGTGCCAGCAGCCGGGGACTAGCGGGAGGGCCGGTTGAGCAGTACTTC
cdr3_aa: CASSRGLAGGPVEQYF

j_call: TRBJ2-2
v_call: TRBV7-2
clone_size: NA
d_call: TRBD2
cdr3_nt: TGTGCCAGCAGCTGGAACGGGGGGGACACCGGGGAGCTGTTTTTT
cdr3_aa: CASSWNGGDTGELFF

j_call: TRBJ2-1
v_call: TRBV6-6
clone_size: once
d_call: TRBD2
cdr3_nt: TGTGCCAGCAGCCCCGACGTAGCGGGAGTCTATGAGCAGTTCTTC
cdr3_aa: CASSPDVAGVYEQFF

j_call: TRBJ1-3
v_call: TRBV3-1/TRBV3-2
clone_size: NA
d_call: NA
cdr3_nt: TGTGCCAGCAGCTTCGGACAGTCTGGAAACACCATATATTTT
cdr3_aa: CASSFGQSGNTIYF

j_call: TRBJ2-1
v_call: TRBV3-1/TRBV3-2
clone_size: once
d_call: NA
cdr3_nt: TGTGCCAGCAGCCCAGAGACTAGGAGCATAGATGAGCAGTTCTTC
cdr3_aa: CASSPETRSIDEQFF

j_call: TRBJ2-5
v_call: TRBV16
clone_size: NA
d_call: NA
cdr3_nt: TGTGCCAGCAGCCAAGAACGGGAGACCCAGTACTTC
cdr3_aa: CASSQERETQYF

j_call: TRBJ2-2
v_call: TRBV6-5
clone_size: NA
d_call: TRBD2
cdr3_nt: TGTGCCAGCAGGCGGGAGGGAACCGGGGAGCTGTTTTTT
cdr3_aa: CASRREGTGELFF

j_call: TRBJ2-7
v_call: TRBV5-4
clone_size: NA
d_call: TRBD2
cdr3_nt: TGTGCCAGCAGCTTGGACGGGGGGGGCTTATACGAGCAGTACTTC
cdr3_aa: CASSLDGGGLYEQYF

j_call: TRBJ2-7
v_call: TRBV11-2
clone_size: NA
d_call: NA
cdr3_nt: TGTGCCAGCAGCTTAGATATGTTAGAGGGAGGCTCCGAGCAGTACTTC
cdr3_aa: CASSLDMLEGGSEQYF